The 27 T cell receptor beta chains presented below share a single source sample, sequenced in a study of identical twins. TCRdb fed the 5' RACE reads into MiXCR, producing one record per CDR3 protein. The sample holds 1.5 million to 2 million distinct CDR3 sequences; under 35% are singletons and the top ten take around 0.25%. The sample was cord blood. These receptors were obtained from a newborn girl in good health.

CDR3 DNA: TGTGCCAGCAGTTTAGGATTCCTGGAGGAAAAACTGTTTTTT. It encodes CASSLGFLEEKLFF. The chain combines TRBV12-3 or TRBV12-4 with TRBJ1-4; the D is unclear. CDR3 length: 14 residues. V lost 1 base, J lost 8 bases, and 11 bases lay in between.

This clonotype showed up just a few times. The chain has TRBV5-1 and TRBJ2-3, with TRBD1 matching 7 bases. J lost 2 bases, V lost 4 bases, and 10 bases had no gene match. The CDR3 totals 16 residues. In germline, CDR1 is SGHRS, CDR2 YFSETQ. The CDR3 DNA reads TGCGCCAGCAGCCCGAGAAACGGACAGGTCACAGATACGCAGTATTTT. This encodes CASSPRNGQVTDTQYF.

This clonotype has just a few counts. The rearrangement links TRBV28 to TRBJ1-5; D might be TRBD1 (5 bases). The CDR3 covers 17 residues. V shed 2 bases and J shed 3 bases, with 17 bases lying between them. CDR1 and CDR2 (germline): MDHEN, SYDVKM. The CDR3 is CASSLDRAGRSNQPQHF. Written as DNA, the CDR3 is TGTGCCAGCAGTTTAGATAGGGCAGGGAGGTCCAATCAGCCCCAGCATTTT.

About this clonotype: At one boundary the junction diverges from the germline segment, which might be a read error. The chain joins TRBV12-3 or TRBV12-4 to TRBJ1-4, with a weak D call TRBD1 (6 bases). CDR3 length: 13 residues. The CDR3 coding sequence is TGTGCCGGCAGTTTGGGTACAGGGGAAAAACTGTTTTTT. Translated: CAGSLGTGEKLFF.

This clonotype has more than one count but fewer than ten. The chain recombines TRBV6-2 or TRBV6-3 with TRBJ2-1, with 7 bases that match TRBD2. This CDR3 is 15 amino acids long. From germline, CDR1 is MNHEY and CDR2 SVGEGT. V was pared by 6 bases and J by 6 bases, with 11 bases of the junction left unmatched. CDR3 in DNA: TGTGCCAGCAGCCGCCCCCCGGGAGGCCTCAATGAGCAGTTCTTC. It translates to CASSRPPGGLNEQFF.

The gene calls are TRBV11-3 and TRBJ2-3; weak D call: TRBD1 (5 bases). Germline CDR1 reads SGHNT; CDR2 reads YENEEA. V lost 5 bases and J lost 2, with 11 bases in between. The CDR3 covers 14 residues. The CDR3 nucleotides read TGTGCCAGCAGCCCAGGGTCCCACACAGATACGCAGTATTTT. Translation gives CASSPGSHTDTQYF. The full variable domain, its missing parts supplied by reference TRBV11-3 and TRBJ2-3, is EAGVVQSPRYKIIEKKQPVAFWCNPISGHNTLYWYLQNLGQGPELLIRYENEEAVDDSQLPKDRFSAERLKGVDSTLKIQPAELGDSAVYLCASSPGSHTDTQYFGPGTRLTVL.

This clonotype was observed once. One end of the junction varies from germline; a read error may be responsible. This chain joins TRBV20-1 and TRBJ1-2, with D unresolved. Germline V lookup: CDR1 DFQATT, CDR2 SNEGSKA (reference sequence). CDR3 length: 16 amino acids. In DNA, the CDR3 is TGCAGTACTAGAGATCTGGCAGGCTCTATAGACTATGGCTACACCTTC. Its protein product is CSTRDLAGSIDYGYTF.

This clonotype was recorded a few times. The CDR3: CASSFDRANEQYF. Written as DNA, the CDR3 is TGTGCCAGCAGTTTCGACAGGGCAAATGAGCAGTACTTC. The V call is TRBV27, the J call TRBJ2-7; TRBD1 agrees at 7 bases. CDR3 size: 13 residues. The V and J ends lost 3 bases and 7 bases, in that order; junction bases with no gene match: 6. Looked up from germline, CDR1 is MNHEY and CDR2 is SMNVEV (reference sequence).

This clonotype has a handful of counts. The CDR3 here is CASSYGLAGLAKNIQYF. CDR3 nucleotide sequence: TGTGCCAGCAGTTACGGACTAGCGGGACTAGCCAAAAACATTCAGTACTTC. This chain links TRBV6-6 with TRBJ2-4; 12 bases map to TRBD2. This CDR3 is built from 17 residues. V shed 2 bases, J shed 0 bases, and the junction held 2 bases outside the gene matches. CDR1 is MNHNY, CDR2 SVGAGI, per germline (reference sequence).

This clonotype was counted only a few times. Sequence at one end of the junction differs from germline and may be a read error. Here the CDR3 DNA reads TGTGCCAGCAGTTTGGGGCCCTACGAGCGGTACTTC. Translating it yields CASSLGPYERYF. The chain carries TRBV12-3 or TRBV12-4 and TRBJ2-7; tentatively, D is TRBD1 (5 bases). The CDR3 sequence is 12 residues long.

This clonotype was counted only a few times. The chain couples TRBV2 to TRBJ2-5, with 7 bases identical to TRBD2. The length of the CDR3 is 15 residues. V lost 6 bases to trimming and J lost 7 bases; unmatched junction nucleotides: 14. Per germline, CDR1 SNHLY and CDR2 FYNNEI. CDR3 nucleotide sequence: TGTGCCAGCAGACAAATTTCGGGAGGAAGTGGGACCCAGTACTTC. Translation gives CASRQISGGSGTQYF.

The gene calls are TRBV10-3 and TRBJ2-1; D gene ambiguous. V was pared by 4 bases and J by 0 bases, with 16 bases between. CDR1 and CDR2 from the germline V gene are ENHRY and SYGVKD. This CDR3 is 17 amino acids long. CDR3 residues: CAISGSFGGSSYNEQFF. Here the CDR3 DNA reads TGTGCCATCAGTGGATCTTTTGGTGGCAGCTCCTACAATGAGCAGTTCTTC.

In this sample, this clonotype turned up a few times. V is TRBV20-1 and J is TRBJ1-2, with 8 bases fitting TRBD1. The germline V gene encodes CDR1 DFQATT and CDR2 SNEGSKA (reference sequence). Trimming cost V 1 base and J 4 bases; bases outside gene matches: 8. The CDR3 length is 15 residues. This chain's CDR3 is CSARGGETGVYGYTF. CDR3 nucleotides: TGCAGTGCTAGAGGGGGAGAGACAGGGGTCTATGGCTACACCTTC.

CDR3 loop: CASSHERAGAYSNQPQHF. CDR3 bases: TGTGCCAGCAGCCATGAGAGGGCAGGGGCCTATAGCAATCAGCCCCAGCATTTT. The chain links TRBV3-1 to TRBJ1-5; a weak D match, TRBD1 (6 bases). The CDR3 has 18 residues. V lost 3 bases to trimming and J lost 0 bases, with 18 bases between them. Germline loops: CDR1 LGHDT, CDR2 YNNKEL (reference sequence).

This clonotype turned up a few times. The chain has TRBV20-1 and TRBJ1-6, with D possibly TRBD1 on 5 matching bases. V dropped 2 bases and J dropped 9 bases, with 11 bases sitting between them. Germline CDR1 reads DFQATT; CDR2 reads SNEGSKA (reference sequence). CDR3 length: 13 residues. The CDR3 protein is CSARQGIVSPLHF. In DNA, the CDR3 is TGCAGTGCTAGACAGGGTATAGTTTCACCCCTCCACTTT.

There are many counts of this clonotype. This chain joins TRBV20-1 and TRBJ2-3, with D uncertain. There are 14 residues in the CDR3. The V gene's germline CDR1 is DFQATT and CDR2 SNEGSKA (reference sequence). Trimming shortened V by 6 bases and J by 4 bases, and 17 bases separated the two germline ends. CDR3 nucleotides: TGCAGTGCCCCTCGTAGGGCCCCCGCAGATACGCAGTATTTT. This sequence encodes CSAPRRAPADTQYF.

The chain employs TRBV2 and TRBJ2-5; unclear D gene. The CDR3 contains 12 residues. CDR1 is SNHLY and CDR2 is FYNNEI in the germline V gene. V was cut by 7 bases and J by 11 bases, with 17 bases left in between. In DNA form, the CDR3 reads TGTGCCAGCATTTACTGGGCCAATGAGCAGTACTTC. This sequence encodes CASIYWANEQYF.

The CDR3 loop is CASGTDRSRSNQPQHF. The CDR3 DNA sequence: TGTGCTAGTGGAACTGACAGGTCGCGAAGCAATCAGCCCCAGCATTTT. V gene TRBV12-5 combines with J gene TRBJ1-5; perhaps TRBD1 as D (6 bases). V was cut by 6 bases and J by 1 base, with 16 bases left in between. CDR3 size: 16 residues. Germline V gene sequence: CDR1 LGHNT, CDR2 FRNRAP.

J is TRBJ2-3 and V is TRBV20-1, with 8 bases lining up with TRBD2. The J segment lost 1 base and the V segment lost 1 base, leaving 13 bases of the junction unmatched. The CDR3 totals 18 residues. CDR1 is DFQATT, CDR2 SNEGSKA, per germline (reference sequence). CDR3 nucleotides: TGCAGTGCTAGAGTGACCGGGGGGGCCTATCGGGGCACAGATACGCAGTATTTT. The encoded protein is CSARVTGGAYRGTDTQYF.

In this sample, this clonotype turned up a few times. The genes are TRBV4-1 and TRBJ2-7, with D possibly being TRBD1 (5 bases). V was pared by 4 bases and J by 7 bases, with 17 bases between. Germline CDR1 is MGHRA and CDR2 is YSYEKL. The CDR3 loop spans 14 amino acids. CDR3 amino acids: CASSLYTGLGEQYF. In nucleotides, the CDR3 is TGCGCCAGCAGCCTTTATACAGGTCTCGGAGAGCAGTACTTC.

The chain uses TRBV3-1 and TRBJ1-1, with TRBD1 as a possible D gene (6 bases). The V and J ends lost 4 bases and 1 base respectively, with 13 bases between them. CDR1 LGHDT and CDR2 YNNKEL come from the germline V gene (reference sequence). The CDR3 has 15 residues. The CDR3 DNA reads as TGTGCCAGCAGCCGCACAGGGACATGGAACACTGAAGCTTTCTTT. This encodes CASSRTGTWNTEAFF.

There are many counts of this clonotype. The chain has TRBV29-1 and TRBJ2-7; no clear D. Per germline, CDR1 SQVTM and CDR2 ANQGSEA. The germline V and J ends were trimmed by 5 bases and 4 bases, with 9 bases remaining between them. This CDR3 comprises 11 residues. The CDR3 DNA sequence: TGCAGCGTTTTGAGCGTGTACGAGCAGTACTTC. This codes for CSVLSVYEQYF.

The J gene is TRBJ1-2, the V gene TRBV21-1. TRBV21-1 has pseudogene status. This CDR3 region has 13 residues. CDR3 coding DNA: TGTGCCAGCAGCAAAGTTAGCACCTATGGCTACACCTTC. This translates into CASSKVSTYGYTF.

This clonotype was detected only a few times. The chain employs TRBV11-2 and TRBJ2-1, with 9 bases aligning to TRBD2. From germline, CDR1 is SGHAT and CDR2 FQNNGV. V dropped 6 bases and J dropped 0; count of bases not matched to a gene: 12. CDR3 size: 18 residues. This chain's CDR3 is CASRNSGGNLSSYNEQFF. The CDR3 bases are TGTGCCAGCAGGAATAGCGGGGGTAATCTTAGCTCCTACAATGAGCAGTTCTTC.

This sequence joins TRBV12-3 or TRBV12-4 and TRBJ1-5, with TRBD1 identical over 9 bases. Losses at the gene ends were 5 bases for V and 9 bases for J; bases not matched to a gene: 14. The CDR3 extends over 16 amino acids. CDR3 sequence (DNA): TGTGCCAGCAGTAAGACCCGGGACAGGGAGTTGGGGCCCCAGCATTTT. Amino acids: CASSKTRDRELGPQHF.

This clonotype was seen only a few times. The chain recombines TRBV2 with TRBJ1-2, with a weak D call TRBD1 (6 bases). The CDR3 has 11 residues. V was trimmed by 8 bases and J by 5 bases, leaving 9 bases between them. CDR1 SNHLY and CDR2 FYNNEI come from the germline V gene. Here the CDR3 reads CASQTGYGYTF. CDR3 coding DNA: TGTGCCAGCCAGACAGGATATGGCTACACCTTC.

CDR3 amino acids: CSASKREVTSTDTQYF. In nucleotides, the CDR3 is TGCAGTGCTAGCAAGCGGGAGGTAACTAGCACAGATACGCAGTATTTT. J is TRBJ2-3 and V is TRBV20-1; 9 bases match TRBD2. Germline values: CDR1 DFQATT, CDR2 SNEGSKA (reference sequence). Trimming at V came to 3 bases and at J to 0 bases, leaving 7 bases not matched to a gene. The CDR3 has 16 amino acids.